This T cell receptor beta chain was profiled in a study of T cell responses to AZD1222 COVID-19 vaccine. Libraries were prepared by immunoSEQ multiplex PCR; TCRdb keeps only in-frame clonotypes and omits some of them. The sample records some 140,000 clones, roughly 86% being singletons. There are 16 residues in the CDR3. With V trimmed by 5 bases and J by 7 bases, 9 bases remained unmatched. CDR1 and CDR2 (germline): SEHNR, FQNEAQ (reference sequence). The source was peripheral blood, collected 28 days after the second AZD1222 dose. This clonotype was obtained from an adult who received the AZD1222 COVID-19 vaccine. The chain links TRBV7-9 to TRBJ2-2; 11 bases agree with TRBD2. The CDR3 is CASSIQRGLADGELFF. For the CDR3, the DNA is TGTGCCAGCAGCATCCAAAGGGGACTAGCGGACGGGGAGCTGTTTTTT. Based on the CDR3 plus reference TRBV7-9 and TRBJ2-2, the full variable domain is DTGVSQNPRHKITKRGQNVTFRCDPISEHNRLYWYRQTLGQGPEFLTYFQNEAQLEKSRLLSDRFSAERPKGSFSTLEIQRTEQGDSAMYLCASSIQRGLADGELFFGEGSRLTVL.